This TCR beta chain comes out of a study of blood T cell repertoires in COVID-19. Data came from immunoSEQ multiplex PCR; TCRdb stores just in-frame clones and leaves some out. Of 150,000 to 200,000 clones detected, about 90% appear once; the ten largest clones hold around 1.2%. Germline values: CDR1 SGHRS, CDR2 YFSETQ. This CDR3 contains 14 residues. The junction had 11 bases not matched to a gene; V was cut back by 7 bases and J by 6 bases. The specimen was PBMCs or T cells enriched from blood (not recorded which). This chain links TRBV5-1 with TRBJ2-7, with 9 bases fitting TRBD1. The TCR sequence derives from a human donor with acute COVID-19. The donor label of this sample is uncertain. CDR3 nucleotides: TGCGCCAGCGGGGGACAGGGCGGACTCGGCGAGCAGTACTTC. Residues: CASGGQGGLGEQYF.